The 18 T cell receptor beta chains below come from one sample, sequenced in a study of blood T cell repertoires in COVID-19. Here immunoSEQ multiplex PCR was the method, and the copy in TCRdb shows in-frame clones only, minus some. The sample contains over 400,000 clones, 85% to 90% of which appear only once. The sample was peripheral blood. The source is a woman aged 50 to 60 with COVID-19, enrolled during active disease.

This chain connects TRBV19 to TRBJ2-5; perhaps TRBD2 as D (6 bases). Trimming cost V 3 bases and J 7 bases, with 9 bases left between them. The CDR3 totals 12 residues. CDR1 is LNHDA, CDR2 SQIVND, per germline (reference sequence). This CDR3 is CASSIVGGTQYF. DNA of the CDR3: TGTGCCAGTAGTATCGTCGGGGGGACCCAGTACTTC.

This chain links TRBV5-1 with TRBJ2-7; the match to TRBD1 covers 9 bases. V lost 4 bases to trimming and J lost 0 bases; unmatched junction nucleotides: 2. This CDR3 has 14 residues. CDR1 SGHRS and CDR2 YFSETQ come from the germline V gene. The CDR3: CASSRTGDSYEQYF. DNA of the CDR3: TGCGCCAGCAGCAGGACAGGGGACTCCTACGAGCAGTACTTC.

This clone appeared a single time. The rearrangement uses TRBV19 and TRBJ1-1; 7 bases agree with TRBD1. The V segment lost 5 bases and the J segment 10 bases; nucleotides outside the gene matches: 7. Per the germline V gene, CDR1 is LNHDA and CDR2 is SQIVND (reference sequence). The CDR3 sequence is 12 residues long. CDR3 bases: TGTGCCAGTAGTGCGGGGACAGCCGGAGCTTTCTTT. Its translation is CASSAGTAGAFF.

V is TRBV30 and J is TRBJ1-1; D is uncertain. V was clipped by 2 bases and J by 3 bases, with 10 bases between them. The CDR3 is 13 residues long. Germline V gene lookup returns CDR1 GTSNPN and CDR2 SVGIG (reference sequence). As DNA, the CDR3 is TGTGCCTGGAGTCCGGGAGGAGACACTGAAGCTTTCTTT. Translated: CAWSPGGDTEAFF.

The CDR3: CASTPPLAGYNEQFF. In DNA form, the CDR3 reads TGCGCCAGCACCCCCCCACTAGCGGGTTACAATGAGCAGTTCTTC. The gene calls are TRBV5-1 and TRBJ2-1; 9 bases are shared with TRBD2. The J segment lost 4 bases and the V segment lost 6 bases, leaving 8 bases of the junction unmatched. Germline V lookup: CDR1 SGHRS, CDR2 YFSETQ. The CDR3 consists of 15 residues.

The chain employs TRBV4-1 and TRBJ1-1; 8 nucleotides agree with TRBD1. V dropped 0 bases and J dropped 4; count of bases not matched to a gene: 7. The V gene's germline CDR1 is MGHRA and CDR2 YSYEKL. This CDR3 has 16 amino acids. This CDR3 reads CASSQEANRGSTEAFF. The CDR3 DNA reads TGCGCCAGCAGCCAAGAGGCGAACAGGGGGAGCACTGAAGCTTTCTTT.

The DNA for the CDR3 is TGTGCCAGCAGCGAAAAGGGCAGGGTCAGCGGCTACACCTTC. It is translated as CASSEKGRVSGYTF. The V and J genes are TRBV7-9 and TRBJ1-2; maybe TRBD1 (5 bases). V gave up 5 bases and J gave up 8 bases, with 18 bases separating them. Germline V gene sequence: CDR1 SEHNR, CDR2 FQNEAQ (reference sequence). This CDR3 region has 14 residues. Variable domain in full (rest from reference TRBV7-9 and TRBJ1-2): DTGVSQNPRHKITKRGQNVTFRCDPISEHNRLYWYRQTLGQGPEFLTYFQNEAQLEKSRLLSDRFSAERPKGSFSTLEIQRTEQGDSAMYLCASSEKGRVSGYTFGSGTRLTVV.

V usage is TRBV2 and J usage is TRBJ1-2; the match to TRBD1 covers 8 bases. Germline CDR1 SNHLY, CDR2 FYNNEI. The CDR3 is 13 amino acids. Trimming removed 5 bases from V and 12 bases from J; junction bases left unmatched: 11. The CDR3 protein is CASSLSDRGLHTF. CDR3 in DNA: TGTGCCAGCAGTCTTTCAGACAGGGGTCTCCACACCTTC.

The CDR3 DNA reads as TGTGCCAGCAGCTTTATACTAGCGAACACCGGGGAGCTGTTTTTT. Its translation: CASSFILANTGELFF. V and J are TRBV11-2 and TRBJ2-2, with D perhaps matching TRBD2 (5 bases). This CDR3 contains 15 residues. The germline V gene has CDR1 SGHAT and CDR2 FQNNGV. Trimming shortened V by 3 bases and J by 0 bases, and 8 bases separated the two germline ends.

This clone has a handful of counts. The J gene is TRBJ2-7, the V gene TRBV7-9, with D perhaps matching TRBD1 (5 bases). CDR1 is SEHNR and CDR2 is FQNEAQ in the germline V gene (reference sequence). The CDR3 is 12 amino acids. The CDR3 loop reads CGVGLGGYEQYF. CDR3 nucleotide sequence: TGTGGGGTGGGGCTCGGTGGCTACGAGCAGTACTTC.

CDR3 protein: CASSRYSGGAPETQYF. The CDR3, as DNA: TGTGCCAGCAGCCGATATAGCGGGGGGGCCCCAGAGACCCAGTACTTC. The rearrangement uses TRBV11-2 and TRBJ2-5, with 11 bases identical to TRBD2. With 5 bases clipped from V and 4 bases from J, the junction kept 9 bases outside the gene matches. This CDR3 is built from 16 residues. In germline, CDR1 is SGHAT, CDR2 FQNNGV.

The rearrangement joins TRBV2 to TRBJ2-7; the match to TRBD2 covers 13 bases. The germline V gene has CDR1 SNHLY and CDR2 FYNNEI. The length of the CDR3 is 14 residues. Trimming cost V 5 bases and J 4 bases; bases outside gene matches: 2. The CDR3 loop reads CASSRTSGGYEQYF. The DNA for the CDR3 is TGTGCCAGCAGTCGGACTAGCGGGGGTTACGAGCAGTACTTC.

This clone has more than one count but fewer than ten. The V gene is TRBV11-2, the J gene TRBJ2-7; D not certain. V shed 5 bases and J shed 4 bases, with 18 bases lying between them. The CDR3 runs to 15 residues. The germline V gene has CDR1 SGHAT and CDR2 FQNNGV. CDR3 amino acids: CASSTLGPGSYEQYF. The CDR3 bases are TGTGCCAGCAGCACCCTAGGTCCGGGTTCGTACGAGCAGTACTTC.

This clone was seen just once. CDR3 nucleotide sequence: TGTGCCAGCAGTGAAGTTCTCCCGGGCACTGAAGCTTTCTTT. Encoded protein: CASSEVLPGTEAFF. The chain recombines TRBV6-1 with TRBJ1-1; no reliable D call. This CDR3 region has 14 residues. The germline CDR1 and CDR2 sequences are MNHNS and SASEGT. V lost 1 base and J 4 bases, leaving 10 bases between the germline ends.

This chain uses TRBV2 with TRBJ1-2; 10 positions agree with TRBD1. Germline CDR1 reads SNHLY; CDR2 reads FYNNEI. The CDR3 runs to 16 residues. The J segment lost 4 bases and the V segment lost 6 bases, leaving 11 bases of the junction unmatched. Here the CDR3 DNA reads TGTGCCAGCAGAGCCACTGGGACAGGGGCCATCTATGGCTACACCTTC. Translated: CASRATGTGAIYGYTF.

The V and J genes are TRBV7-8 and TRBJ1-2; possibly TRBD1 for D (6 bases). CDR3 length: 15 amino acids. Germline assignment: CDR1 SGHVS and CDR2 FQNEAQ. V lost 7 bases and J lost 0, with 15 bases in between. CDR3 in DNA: TGTGCCAGCACCCGAACAGGGTCGCCTAACTATGGCTACACCTTC. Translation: CASTRTGSPNYGYTF.

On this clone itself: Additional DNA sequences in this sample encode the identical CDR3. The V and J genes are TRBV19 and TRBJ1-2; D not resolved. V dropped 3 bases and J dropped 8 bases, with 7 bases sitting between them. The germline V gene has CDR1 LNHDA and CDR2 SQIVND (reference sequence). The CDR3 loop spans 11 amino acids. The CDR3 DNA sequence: TGTGCCAGTAGTATGGGCGGGGGCTACACCTTC. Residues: CASSMGGGYTF.

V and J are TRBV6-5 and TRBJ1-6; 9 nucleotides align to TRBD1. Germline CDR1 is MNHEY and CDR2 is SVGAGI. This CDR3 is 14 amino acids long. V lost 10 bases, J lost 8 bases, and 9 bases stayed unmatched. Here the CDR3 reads CATSKGQGYSPLHF. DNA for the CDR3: TGTGCCACTTCAAAGGGACAGGGATATTCACCCCTCCACTTT.